Presented here are 2 T cell receptor beta chains from one specimen sequenced in a study of blood T cell repertoires in COVID-19 (dated by TCRdb to between 2020 and 2021). Library generation was performed with the immunoSEQ multiplex PCR assay. TCRdb stores this immuneACCESS table with in-frame sequences only. Part of the clones is absent; in the studies checked, under half of the shortfall reflects unresolved V genes, and no reason is known for the rest. Counted in this sample were some 220,000 clones; 80% to 85% of them appeared once. The ten largest clones capture 2% to 2.5% of the sample. The sample was peripheral blood. These receptors originate from a woman aged 55-70 years with acute or convalescent COVID-19.

V and J are TRBV18 and TRBJ1-4; TRBD1 aligns across 8 bases. CDR3 length: 16 amino acids. Germline assignment: CDR1 KGHSH and CDR2 LQKENI. V shed 3 bases, J shed 4 bases, and the junction held 7 bases outside the gene matches. Written as DNA, the CDR3 is TGTGCCAGCTCACCTGGATCCGGACAGGGTAATGAAAAACTGTTTTTT. This codes for CASSPGSGQGNEKLFF.

The chain has TRBV13 and TRBJ1-2; TRBD1 might be the D (6 bases). Trimming stripped 6 bases from V and 3 bases from J, with 17 bases between. The CDR3 consists of 15 residues. Germline lookup yields CDR1 PRHDT and CDR2 FYEKMQ (reference sequence). CDR3 in amino acids: CASSLKTGTYYGYTF. The CDR3 DNA follows: TGTGCCAGCAGTTTGAAGACAGGAACCTACTATGGCTACACCTTC.